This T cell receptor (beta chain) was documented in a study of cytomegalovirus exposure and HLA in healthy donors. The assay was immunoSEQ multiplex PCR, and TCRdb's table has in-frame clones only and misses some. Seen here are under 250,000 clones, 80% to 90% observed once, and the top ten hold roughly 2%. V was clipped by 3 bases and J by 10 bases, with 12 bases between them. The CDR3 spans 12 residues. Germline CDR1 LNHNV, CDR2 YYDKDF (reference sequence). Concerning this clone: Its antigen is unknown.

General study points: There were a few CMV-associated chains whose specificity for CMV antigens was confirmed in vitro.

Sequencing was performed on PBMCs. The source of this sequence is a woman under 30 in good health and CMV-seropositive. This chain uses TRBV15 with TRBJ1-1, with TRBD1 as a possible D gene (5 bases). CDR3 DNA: TGTGCCACCAGCAGCGATGGGGCGTTAGCTTTCTTT. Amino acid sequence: CATSSDGALAFF. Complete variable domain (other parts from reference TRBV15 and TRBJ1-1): DAMVIQNPRYQVTQFGKPVTLSCSQTLNHNVMYWYQQKSSQAPKLLFHYYDKDFNNEADTPDNFQSRRPNTSFCFLDIRSPGLGDTAMYLCATSSDGALAFFGQGTRLTVV.